The text below deals with one T cell receptor beta chain. This CDR3 region has 14 residues. J gave up 5 bases and V 7 bases, and 7 bases lay outside the gene matches. Germline values: CDR1 SNHLY, CDR2 FYNNEI. Authors' methods: Estimated nucleated cell counts came from reference gene primer amplification. Clones were sequenced by immunoSEQ multiplex PCR, and TCRdb holds only the in-frame ones, with some missing. From that table come the V and J calls and clone size; the DNA was used to work out D and trimming. Here the sample spans under 80,000 clones, 70% to 90% being singletons. This record belongs to a study of blood T cell repertoires in COVID-19. Study as a whole: The United States, Italy and Spain were the sources of the acute and convalescent COVID-19 samples. T cells, B-cell-depleted T cells, or PBMCs provided the cDNA or gDNA that served as material.

The receptor's source is a human donor in a cohort sampled during active COVID-19. The sequenced sample was peripheral blood. V usage is TRBV2 and J usage is TRBJ2-7, with TRBD2 matching over 11 bases. The CDR3 DNA follows: TGTGCCAGCATGGAGACTAGCGGGGCCCACGAGCAGTACTTC. This encodes CASMETSGAHEQYF.